These T cell receptor beta chains were read from a single sample in a study of blood T cell repertoires in COVID-19. The repertoire was sequenced with immunoSEQ multiplex PCR; TCRdb's copy has only in-frame clones and lacks some. The data hold roughly 75,000 clones, with 65% to 85% observed a single time. The sequenced material came from peripheral blood. Receptor source: a man aged 50 to 59 with COVID-19, enrolled during active disease. Each CDR3 is given with its conserved first and last residue. A D gene is named only where the DNA matches it firmly. Clone sizes are given selectively: once, few, many, or a class where the clone is expanded.

clone_size: .
v_call: TRBV19
d_call: TRBD1
j_call: TRBJ2-1
cdr3_aa: CASSTRVGQGKEQFF
cdr3_nt: TGTGCCAGTAGTACCCGGGTTGGACAGGGAAAGGAGCAGTTCTTC

clone_size: once
v_call: TRBV2
d_call: .
j_call: TRBJ2-7
cdr3_aa: CASSAGLAYEQYF
cdr3_nt: TGTGCCAGCAGTGCGGGGCTAGCGTACGAGCAGTACTTC

clone_size: many
v_call: TRBV12-3/TRBV12-4
d_call: .
j_call: TRBJ2-7
cdr3_aa: CASSLGQTYEQYF
cdr3_nt: TGTGCCAGCAGTTTGGGCCAAACCTACGAGCAGTACTTC

clone_size: .
v_call: TRBV5-1
d_call: TRBD2
j_call: TRBJ2-2
cdr3_aa: CASSQSGIDTGELFF
cdr3_nt: TGCGCCAGCAGCCAAAGCGGGATAGACACCGGGGAGCTGTTTTTT

clone_size: .
v_call: TRBV30
d_call: TRBD1
j_call: TRBJ2-7
cdr3_aa: CAWTNRGFPYEQYF
cdr3_nt: TGTGCCTGGACAAACAGGGGATTCCCTTACGAGCAGTACTTC

clone_size: .
v_call: TRBV6-2/TRBV6-3
d_call: TRBD1
j_call: TRBJ1-5
cdr3_aa: CASSRTGVSNQPQHF
cdr3_nt: TGTGCCAGCAGTCGAACAGGGGTGAGCAATCAGCCCCAGCATTTT

clone_size: .
v_call: TRBV9
d_call: TRBD1
j_call: TRBJ1-4
cdr3_aa: CASSTPGGNEKLFF
cdr3_nt: TGTGCCAGCAGCACCCCAGGGGGCAATGAAAAACTGTTTTTT

clone_size: once
v_call: TRBV11-3
d_call: .
j_call: TRBJ2-1
cdr3_aa: CASSLGLVGINEQFF
cdr3_nt: TGTGCCAGCAGCTTAGGACTAGTGGGAATCAATGAGCAGTTCTTC

clone_size: .
v_call: TRBV28
d_call: TRBD2
j_call: TRBJ2-1
cdr3_aa: CASSLTGTSGLYRQFF
cdr3_nt: TGTGCCAGCAGTTTGACCGGGACTAGCGGTCTATACCGGCAGTTCTTC

clone_size: .
v_call: TRBV7-2
d_call: .
j_call: TRBJ2-7
cdr3_aa: CASSTGTRGEQYF
cdr3_nt: TGTGCCAGCAGCACAGGGACCAGAGGGGAGCAGTACTTC

clone_size: .
v_call: TRBV18
d_call: .
j_call: TRBJ2-1
cdr3_aa: CASSPRQGGSINEQFF
cdr3_nt: TGTGCCAGCTCACCCAGGCAGGGGGGCTCTATCAATGAGCAGTTCTTC

clone_size: once
v_call: TRBV18
d_call: TRBD1
j_call: TRBJ2-5
cdr3_aa: CASSQDRGRQETQYF
cdr3_nt: TGTGCCAGCTCCCAGGACAGGGGGCGGCAAGAGACCCAGTACTTC

clone_size: .
v_call: TRBV19
d_call: .
j_call: TRBJ2-7
cdr3_aa: CASSYRDGYEQYF
cdr3_nt: TGTGCCAGTAGCTACCGGGATGGCTACGAGCAGTACTTC

clone_size: .
v_call: TRBV7-3
d_call: .
j_call: TRBJ2-1
cdr3_aa: CASSLSSGLGDEQFF
cdr3_nt: TGTGCCAGCAGCTTAAGTAGCGGACTGGGGGATGAGCAGTTCTTC

clone_size: .
v_call: TRBV10-3
d_call: .
j_call: TRBJ2-1
cdr3_aa: CAIGGGNEQFF
cdr3_nt: TGTGCCATCGGTGGAGGTAATGAGCAGTTCTTC

clone_size: .
v_call: TRBV11-2
d_call: .
j_call: TRBJ2-3
cdr3_aa: CASSSRPHTQYF
cdr3_nt: TGTGCCAGCAGCTCTAGGCCCCATACGCAGTATTTT

clone_size: .
v_call: TRBV19
d_call: TRBD1
j_call: TRBJ1-4
cdr3_aa: CASRQGRNEKLFF
cdr3_nt: TGTGCCAGCCGACAGGGGAGAAACGAAAAACTGTTTTTT

clone_size: .
v_call: TRBV11-3
d_call: .
j_call: TRBJ2-3
cdr3_aa: CASSLGVSNRDNDLQYF
cdr3_nt: TGTGCCAGCAGCTTAGGGGTTTCCAATCGGGACAATGACCTTCAGTATTTT

clone_size: .
v_call: TRBV28
d_call: .
j_call: TRBJ2-4
cdr3_aa: CASTIGDLGNIQYF
cdr3_nt: TGTGCCAGCACCATCGGGGATCTCGGAAACATTCAGTACTTC

clone_size: .
v_call: TRBV7-8
d_call: .
j_call: TRBJ1-6
cdr3_aa: CASSLGTGSSYNSPLHF
cdr3_nt: TGTGCCAGCAGCTTAGGAACAGGGAGCTCCTATAATTCACCCCTCCACTTT

clone_size: .
v_call: TRBV5-4
d_call: .
j_call: TRBJ2-7
cdr3_aa: CASSRGTAREQYF
cdr3_nt: TGTGCCAGCAGCCGCGGGACGGCCCGCGAGCAGTACTTC

clone_size: .
v_call: TRBV3-1/TRBV3-2
d_call: .
j_call: TRBJ1-6
cdr3_aa: CASSQVVTGSPLHF
cdr3_nt: TGTGCCAGCAGCCAAGTTGTAACGGGTTCACCCCTCCACTTT

clone_size: .
v_call: TRBV6-1
d_call: .
j_call: TRBJ2-3
cdr3_aa: CASSDLAGSTDTQYF
cdr3_nt: TGTGCCAGCAGTGATCTGGCGGGTTCCACAGATACGCAGTATTTT

clone_size: .
v_call: TRBV30
d_call: TRBD2
j_call: TRBJ2-1
cdr3_aa: CAWLAGGRNEQFF
cdr3_nt: TGTGCCTGGCTAGCGGGAGGACGCAATGAGCAGTTCTTC

clone_size: .
v_call: TRBV6-5
d_call: .
j_call: TRBJ2-3
cdr3_aa: CASSYSGVSTDTQYF
cdr3_nt: TGTGCCAGCAGTTACTCAGGGGTCTCCACAGATACGCAGTATTTT

clone_size: .
v_call: TRBV30
d_call: .
j_call: TRBJ1-5
cdr3_aa: CASRDSNQPQHF
cdr3_nt: TGTGCCTCCAGGGATAGCAATCAGCCCCAGCATTTT

clone_size: few
v_call: TRBV7-9
d_call: .
j_call: TRBJ2-5
cdr3_aa: CASSPVGGSDKTQYF
cdr3_nt: TGTGCCAGCAGCCCAGTCGGCGGATCAGATAAGACCCAGTACTTC

clone_size: once
v_call: TRBV19
d_call: TRBD1
j_call: TRBJ1-5
cdr3_aa: CASSREGAVGQPQHF
cdr3_nt: TGTGCCAGTAGTAGAGAGGGGGCGGTAGGTCAGCCCCAGCATTTT

clone_size: .
v_call: TRBV7-9
d_call: .
j_call: TRBJ2-1
cdr3_aa: CASSLWSSYNEQFF
cdr3_nt: TGTGCCAGCAGCTTATGGAGCTCCTACAATGAGCAGTTCTTC

clone_size: .
v_call: TRBV7-2
d_call: .
j_call: TRBJ2-5
cdr3_aa: CASSPGTLVVETQYF
cdr3_nt: TGTGCCAGCAGCCCTGGGACACTGGTAGTAGAGACCCAGTACTTC

clone_size: .
v_call: TRBV5-4
d_call: .
j_call: TRBJ1-3
cdr3_aa: CASSPTRGNTIYF
cdr3_nt: TGTGCCAGCAGCCCCACCCGGGGAAACACCATATATTTT

clone_size: .
v_call: TRBV28
d_call: .
j_call: TRBJ1-6
cdr3_aa: CASSLYRAGASPLHF
cdr3_nt: TGTGCCAGCAGTTTATACAGGGCGGGGGCTTCACCCCTCCACTTT

clone_size: .
v_call: TRBV5-5
d_call: TRBD1
j_call: TRBJ2-2
cdr3_aa: CASSLAGQTYTGELFF
cdr3_nt: TGTGCCAGCAGCTTGGCGGGACAGACCTACACCGGGGAGCTGTTTTTT

clone_size: .
v_call: TRBV6-5
d_call: TRBD2
j_call: TRBJ2-7
cdr3_aa: CASRRGGHEEQYF
cdr3_nt: TGTGCCAGCCGGCGGGGGGGGCACGAAGAGCAGTACTTC

clone_size: .
v_call: TRBV28
d_call: .
j_call: TRBJ2-1
cdr3_aa: CASSPVLAPSSYNEQFF
cdr3_nt: TGTGCCAGCAGCCCCGTTTTAGCGCCGAGCTCCTACAATGAGCAGTTCTTC

clone_size: .
v_call: TRBV11-2
d_call: .
j_call: TRBJ1-2
cdr3_aa: CASSDLPGGQDGYTF
cdr3_nt: TGTGCCAGCAGCGACCTCCCGGGGGGGCAGGATGGCTACACCTTC

clone_size: .
v_call: TRBV6-4
d_call: .
j_call: TRBJ1-4
cdr3_aa: CASSRTAGEKLFF
cdr3_nt: TGTGCCAGCAGTCGGACAGCCGGTGAAAAACTGTTTTTT

clone_size: .
v_call: TRBV9
d_call: TRBD1
j_call: TRBJ1-5
cdr3_aa: CASSGGTDGPQHF
cdr3_nt: TGTGCCAGCAGCGGGGGGACAGATGGGCCCCAGCATTTT

clone_size: once
v_call: TRBV7-9
d_call: .
j_call: TRBJ1-3
cdr3_aa: CASSLFGQLSSGNTIYF
cdr3_nt: TGTGCCAGCAGCTTATTTGGGCAGCTATCCTCTGGAAACACCATATATTTT

clone_size: .
v_call: TRBV5-6
d_call: .
j_call: TRBJ2-3
cdr3_aa: CASSHSSPSTDTQYF
cdr3_nt: TGTGCCAGCAGCCACTCTAGCCCTAGCACAGATACGCAGTATTTT

clone_size: .
v_call: TRBV7-8
d_call: TRBD2
j_call: TRBJ2-1
cdr3_aa: CASSLLWTSGAYNEQFF
cdr3_nt: TGTGCCAGCAGCTTACTTTGGACTAGCGGAGCCTACAATGAGCAGTTCTTC

clone_size: .
v_call: TRBV5-1
d_call: .
j_call: TRBJ1-4
cdr3_aa: CASSMTATNEKLFF
cdr3_nt: TGCGCCAGCAGCATGACAGCAACTAATGAAAAACTGTTTTTT

clone_size: .
v_call: TRBV19
d_call: TRBD2
j_call: TRBJ2-1
cdr3_aa: CASSIGGLAGGPEEFF
cdr3_nt: TGTGCCAGTAGTATAGGGGGACTAGCGGGAGGGCCGGAGGAGTTCTTC

clone_size: .
v_call: TRBV3-1/TRBV3-2
d_call: TRBD1
j_call: TRBJ1-2
cdr3_aa: CASMSGGGGYTF
cdr3_nt: TGTGCCAGCATGTCAGGGGGAGGTGGCTACACCTTC

clone_size: .
v_call: TRBV7-6
d_call: TRBD1
j_call: TRBJ1-1
cdr3_aa: CASSRGQGNTEAFF
cdr3_nt: TGTGCCAGCAGCCGCGGACAGGGCAACACTGAAGCTTTCTTT

clone_size: .
v_call: TRBV9
d_call: .
j_call: TRBJ2-5
cdr3_aa: CASSPSGGQETQYF
cdr3_nt: TGTGCCAGTTCCCCTAGTGGCGGGCAAGAGACCCAGTACTTC

clone_size: .
v_call: TRBV11-2
d_call: TRBD2
j_call: TRBJ2-3
cdr3_aa: CASSLVASGMTDTQYF
cdr3_nt: TGTGCCAGCAGCTTAGTGGCTAGCGGGATGACAGATACGCAGTATTTT

clone_size: .
v_call: TRBV6-5
d_call: .
j_call: TRBJ2-2
cdr3_aa: CASSQVPGELFF
cdr3_nt: TGTGCCAGCAGTCAGGTCCCCGGGGAGCTGTTTTTT

clone_size: .
v_call: TRBV5-1
d_call: .
j_call: TRBJ1-4
cdr3_aa: CASSERGGNNEKLFF
cdr3_nt: TGCGCCAGCAGCGAGCGGGGGGGAAACAATGAAAAACTGTTTTTT

clone_size: .
v_call: TRBV7-9
d_call: .
j_call: TRBJ1-4
cdr3_aa: CASSPRFPTEEKLFF
cdr3_nt: TGTGCCAGCAGCCCCAGATTTCCTACAGAGGAAAAACTGTTTTTT

clone_size: few
v_call: TRBV11-2
d_call: TRBD2
j_call: TRBJ2-1
cdr3_aa: CASSLGTRNEQFF
cdr3_nt: TGTGCCAGCAGCTTAGGGACTAGGAATGAGCAGTTCTTC